The entry below gives a single T cell receptor beta chain sequence along with its context. The antigen is not known. The PCR ran on 60 Vbeta and 13 Jbeta primers. Sequenced by immunoSEQ multiplex PCR; TCRdb stores in-frame clones only, minus some. The data show about 130,000 clones, around 67% seen once. The data were taken from a study of cytomegalovirus exposure and HLA in healthy donors. Germline-derived CDR1 and CDR2 are SGHVS and FQNEAQ. The V gene lost 1 base and the J gene lost 1 base, with 9 bases spanning the gap. The CDR3 totals 15 residues. Whole-study findings and limits: Some V segments, including TRBV6-2 and TRBV6-3, were excluded as indistinguishable. Per a prior analysis, the majority of TCR beta V segments were productive roughly 90% or roughly 30% of the time.

The specimen was PBMCs. This receptor was taken from a man aged 18 to 30 in good health and CMV-seropositive. The V gene is TRBV7-8, the J gene TRBJ2-3, with unresolved D. The CDR3 protein is CASSLVGHGTDTQYF. The CDR3 nucleotides are TGTGCCAGCAGCTTAGTGGGCCATGGCACAGATACGCAGTATTTT.